The 6 T cell receptor beta chains listed next were all sequenced from one sample in a study of CD8 T cells in ankylosing spondylitis. TCRdb recomputed calls from the 5' RACE reads with MiXCR, one row per CDR3 protein. The sample shows 85,000 to 100,000 distinct CDR3 sequences, about 7.7% of them seen only once. The sequencing sample was made of blood, either unsorted or a sorted T cell fraction (not recorded which). These receptors were taken from a male donor with ankylosing spondylitis or in good health (not recorded which).

This clonotype has at least ten counts. The rearrangement links TRBV7-9 to TRBJ2-3; D ambiguous. The CDR3 loop spans 13 amino acids. Germline CDR1 is SEHNR and CDR2 is FQNEAQ (reference sequence). V lost 5 bases, J lost 0 bases, and 6 bases lay in between. The CDR3 DNA is TGTGCCAGCAGCGCCCAAAGCACAGATACGCAGTATTTT. This encodes CASSAQSTDTQYF.

This clonotype was recorded at least ten times. The chain employs TRBV6-1 and TRBJ2-7, with TRBD1 as a possible D gene (5 bases). Germline assignment: CDR1 MNHNS and CDR2 SASEGT. V lost 0 bases and J lost 4, with 13 bases in between. The CDR3 runs 15 residues. As DNA, the CDR3 is TGTGCCAGCAGTGAAGCAAGCCAGGGAAGTTACGAGCAGTACTTC. Its translation is CASSEASQGSYEQYF.

This clonotype has ten or more counts. The chain has TRBV27 and TRBJ1-2; 7 nucleotides match TRBD1. CDR3 size: 14 residues. Germline V gene sequence: CDR1 MNHEY, CDR2 SMNVEV (reference sequence). V was pared by 5 bases and J by 8 bases, with 11 bases of the junction left unmatched. The CDR3 reads CASSTAGGVWGYTF. The CDR3, as DNA: TGTGCCAGCAGTACGGCAGGGGGGGTTTGGGGCTACACCTTC.

This clonotype occurred many times. This rearrangement joins TRBV4-1 to TRBJ2-7; 12 nucleotides match TRBD1. CDR1 is MGHRA, CDR2 YSYEKL, per germline. This CDR3 is built from 18 residues. J was trimmed by 5 bases and V by 2 bases; bases with no gene match: 13. The DNA for the CDR3 is TGCGCCAGCAGCCAATTCCCCTGGGACAGGGGGCCCGTCAACGAGCAGTACTTC. It is translated as CASSQFPWDRGPVNEQYF.

In this sample, this clonotype turned up many times. The V call is TRBV3-1, the J call TRBJ2-1, with 7 nucleotides matching TRBD1. Per germline, CDR1 LGHDT and CDR2 YNNKEL (reference sequence). V lost 0 bases, J lost 3 bases, and 5 bases stayed unmatched. This CDR3 spans 16 amino acids. DNA for the CDR3: TGTGCCAGCAGCCAAGAAATCAGGGGGTACTACAATGAGCAGTTCTTC. Protein: CASSQEIRGYYNEQFF.

This clonotype has ten or more counts. The chain is built from TRBV7-8 and TRBJ1-1; no firm D call. The CDR3 totals 12 residues. Trimming took 2 bases from V and 10 from J, leaving 11 bases between them. Germline CDR1 SGHVS, CDR2 FQNEAQ. The CDR3 sequence: CASSLSTRAAFF. The CDR3 coding sequence is TGTGCCAGCAGCTTATCAACCCGGGCAGCTTTCTTT.